The source of this TCR beta chain is a study of T cells after yellow fever vaccination. Findings of the study overall: Among all clonotypes, a small share was observed in both CD4 and CD8 compartments.

The CDR3 is 15 residues long. Germline CDR1 DFQATT, CDR2 SNEGSKA (reference sequence). V was pared by 1 base and J by 7 bases, with 9 bases of the junction left unmatched. 5'RACE template switching added a universal primer site and UMIs to TCR cDNA. MiXCR, run by TCRdb on the 5' RACE reads, gives a single entry per CDR3 protein. The table has around 120,000 distinct CDR3 sequences, about 15% seen once. This clonotype was observed a handful of times. The antigen is not known. This chain uses TRBV20-1 with TRBJ1-4; 7 nucleotides agree with TRBD1. The source is a man between 18 and 29 years old who received the YFV17D yellow fever vaccine. Here the sequenced sample was CD8+ T cells sorted from PBMCs, taken 5 days after the yellow fever booster vaccination. The CDR3 coding sequence is TGCAGTGCTAGAGCCAGAGGGGGCGCGGGTGAAAAACTGTTTTTT. It codes for CSARARGGAGEKLFF.